The TCR beta chain under discussion was sequenced for a study of cytomegalovirus exposure and HLA in healthy donors. Study-level results: The productive fraction for most TCR beta V segments was about 90% or about 30% in an earlier analysis. Per a later analysis, HLA-associated TCR beta chains showed more clonal expansion than other, equally common TCR beta chains. As a later analysis showed, a missense DCLRE1C variant was linked to trimming of TCR beta V- and J-genes.

Primers: 60 Vbeta forward and 13 Jbeta reverse. The assay was immunoSEQ multiplex PCR, and TCRdb's table has in-frame clones only and misses some. Seen here are roughly 100,000 clones, over 75% observed once, and the top ten hold approximately 6.9%. As to this clone: The antigen remains unidentified.

There are 17 residues in the CDR3. Germline loops: CDR1 MGHDK, CDR2 SYGVNS. Trimming removed 3 bases at V and 2 bases at J, with 17 bases between. V usage is TRBV25-1 and J usage is TRBJ1-5; D is undetermined. The sequence was collected from a man aged 25-45 years in good health and CMV-seropositive. The sequenced sample was PBMCs. The CDR3 loop is CASSDPVRERGNQPQHF. The CDR3 coding sequence is TGTGCCAGCAGTGACCCCGTACGCGAACGTGGCAATCAGCCCCAGCATTTT.